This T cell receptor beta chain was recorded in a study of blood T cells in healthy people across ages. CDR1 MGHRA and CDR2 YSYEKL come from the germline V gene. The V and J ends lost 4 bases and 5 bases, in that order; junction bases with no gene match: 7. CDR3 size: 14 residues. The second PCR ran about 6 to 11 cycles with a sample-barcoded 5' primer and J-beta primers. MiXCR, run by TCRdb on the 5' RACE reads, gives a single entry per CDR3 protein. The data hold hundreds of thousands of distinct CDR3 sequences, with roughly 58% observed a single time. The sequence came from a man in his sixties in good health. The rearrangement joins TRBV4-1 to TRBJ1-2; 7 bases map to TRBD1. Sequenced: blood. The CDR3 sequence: CASSLSTGLYGYTF. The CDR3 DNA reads TGCGCCAGCAGCCTTTCGACAGGGCTGTATGGCTACACCTTC.